The rows below give T cell receptor beta chains drawn from one sample of a study of T cell responses to AZD1222 COVID-19 vaccine. The assay was immunoSEQ multiplex PCR, and TCRdb's table has in-frame clones only and misses some. The sample includes 130,000 or so clones, approximately 86% of them seen just once. The sample here was peripheral blood, taken 28 days after the second AZD1222 dose. Receptors originate from an adult who received the AZD1222 COVID-19 vaccine. Both conserved end residues are part of each CDR3. D genes are given only for firm matches. The size entry is marked missing in some rows and otherwise reads once, few, many or a size class.

clone size,V gene,D gene,J gene,CDR3 DNA,CDR3 protein
-,TRBV2,-,TRBJ1-4,TGTGCCAGCAGGAGCAGGGTGGAGGAAAAACTGTTTTTT,CASRSRVEEKLFF
-,TRBV29-1,-,TRBJ1-1,TGCAGCGGAATGCCGGGGACGGAGCGGACTTTCTTT,CSGMPGTERTFF
-,TRBV18,TRBD1,TRBJ1-1,TGTGCCAGCTCATCCGGGACAGCCGTTTTAGAAGCTTTCTTT,CASSSGTAVLEAFF
-,TRBV3-1/TRBV3-2,-,TRBJ1-6,TGTGCCAGCAGCCAATTGGGGCCAACTTATTCACCCCTCCACTTT,CASSQLGPTYSPLHF
once,TRBV5-4,TRBD1,TRBJ2-5,TGTGCCAGCAGCTTGCGGCAACCGGGACAGGGGGCGATAAAGACCCAGTACTTC,CASSLRQPGQGAIKTQYF
-,TRBV15,-,TRBJ2-1,TGTGCCACCAGCAGAGCTTTGAGGGACCCCCAAGAGCAGTTCTTC,CATSRALRDPQEQFF
-,TRBV4-1,-,TRBJ2-5,TGCGCCAGCAGCCAAGAGCGGGGAGAGACCCAGTACTTC,CASSQERGETQYF
-,TRBV2,-,TRBJ1-6,TGTGCCAGCAACCTCCTGGGGCAGGGCGGAGATTCACCCCTCCACTTT,CASNLLGQGGDSPLHF
-,TRBV9,-,TRBJ1-6,TGTGCCAGCAGTTCCCTCCCCTCCTATAATTCACCCCTCCACTTT,CASSSLPSYNSPLHF
-,TRBV6-5,-,TRBJ1-1,TGTGCCAGCAGTCTTCGGGGGCTAAACACTGAAGCTTTCTTT,CASSLRGLNTEAFF
-,TRBV6-7,-,TRBJ1-5,TGTGCCAGCAGTTACTCGTGGGCGGTGGGGAATCAGCCCCAGCATTTT,CASSYSWAVGNQPQHF
-,TRBV4-1,-,TRBJ1-5,TGCGCCAGCAGCCAAGCGCCTAATCAGCCCCAGCATTTT,CASSQAPNQPQHF
few,TRBV18,-,TRBJ1-1,TGTGCCAGCTCAGATGGACAGAACACTGAAGCTTTCTTT,CASSDGQNTEAFF
-,TRBV4-1,-,TRBJ1-6,TGCGCCAGCAGCCAAGATACCGGCTTGGAAGTGTCACCCCTCCACTTT,CASSQDTGLEVSPLHF
few,TRBV11-2,TRBD1,TRBJ1-2,TGTGCCAGCAGCGCGCTGTCGGACAGGGGGCGAGGCTACACCTTC,CASSALSDRGRGYTF
-,TRBV7-9,-,TRBJ1-6,TGTGCCAGCAGCTTAGGGCAGGTACATTCACCCCTCCACTTT,CASSLGQVHSPLHF
once,TRBV4-2,TRBD2,TRBJ2-5,TGTGCCAGCAGCCGAGTTGGGACTAGTATCCAGCGGGGGGAGACCCAGTACTTC,CASSRVGTSIQRGETQYF
-,TRBV12-3/TRBV12-4,-,TRBJ1-1,TGTGCCAGCAGTTTACTCCTGAACACTGAAGCTTTCTTT,CASSLLLNTEAFF